The present TCR beta chain was sequenced within a study of blood T cell repertoires in COVID-19. Study-level background: Samples taken during acute and convalescent COVID-19 were collected in the United States, Italy and Spain. T cells, B-cell-depleted T cells, or PBMCs provided the cDNA or gDNA that served as material.

In the study's own analysis: Scientists estimated how many nucleated cells there were by amplifying reference gene primers. Assay used: immunoSEQ multiplex PCR; TCRdb lists only in-frame clones, some missing. That table gives V, J and clone size, and the DNA gave D and trimming. This table has more than 90,000 clones, about two thirds appearing once. The V and J ends lost 0 bases and 0 bases respectively, with 10 bases between them. This CDR3 region has 17 residues. Germline V lookup: CDR1 SGHRS, CDR2 YFSETQ. This chain joins TRBV5-1 and TRBJ1-6; D ambiguous. The TCR was taken from a woman between 55 and 75 years old in a cohort sampled during active or convalescent COVID-19. Input material: peripheral blood. This CDR3 reads CASSLAQASSYNSPLHF. CDR3 in DNA: TGCGCCAGCAGCTTGGCCCAGGCGAGCTCCTATAATTCACCCCTCCACTTT.